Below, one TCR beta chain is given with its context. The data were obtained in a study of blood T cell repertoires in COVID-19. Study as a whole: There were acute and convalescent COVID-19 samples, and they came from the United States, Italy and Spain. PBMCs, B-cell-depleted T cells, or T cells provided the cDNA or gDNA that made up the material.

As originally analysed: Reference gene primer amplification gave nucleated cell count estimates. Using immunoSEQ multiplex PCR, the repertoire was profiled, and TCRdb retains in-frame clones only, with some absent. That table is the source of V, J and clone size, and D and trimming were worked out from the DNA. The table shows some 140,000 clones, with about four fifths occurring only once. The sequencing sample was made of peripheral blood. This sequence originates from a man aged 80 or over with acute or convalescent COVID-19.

CDR3 residues: CASSLEPGQGAWEQYF. The DNA for the CDR3 is TGTGCCAGCAGCTTGGAGCCGGGACAGGGGGCGTGGGAGCAGTACTTC. V is TRBV5-4 and J is TRBJ2-7; 12 bases map to TRBD1. Per the germline V gene, CDR1 is SGHNT and CDR2 is YYREEE (reference sequence). Trimming cost V 0 bases and J 7 bases; bases outside gene matches: 8. CDR3 size: 16 residues.